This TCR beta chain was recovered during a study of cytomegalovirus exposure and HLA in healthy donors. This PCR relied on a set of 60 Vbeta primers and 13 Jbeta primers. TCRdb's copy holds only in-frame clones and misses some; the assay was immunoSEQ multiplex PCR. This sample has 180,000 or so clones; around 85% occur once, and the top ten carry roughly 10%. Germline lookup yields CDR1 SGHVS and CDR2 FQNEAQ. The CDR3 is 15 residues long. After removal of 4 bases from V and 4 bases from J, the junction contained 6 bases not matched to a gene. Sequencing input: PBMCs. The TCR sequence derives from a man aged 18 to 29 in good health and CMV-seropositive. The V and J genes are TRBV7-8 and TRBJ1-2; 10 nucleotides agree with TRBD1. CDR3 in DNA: TGTGCCAGCAGCTCCATGACAGGGGGCGGCTATGGCTACACCTTC. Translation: CASSSMTGGGYGYTF.